This is a list of T cell receptor beta chains from one sample in a study of human T cells and chemical hapten exposure. TCRdb called the RACE reads again in MiXCR, with one record for every CDR3 protein. This table holds around 340,000 distinct CDR3 sequences, approximately 6.9% found once. The source was whole blood, collected in connection with sensitization to the hapten diphenylcyclopropenone (DPC). These receptors were obtained from a woman aged 18-29 years with alopecia areata. Some clones in this sample may be carry-over from other donors' samples. Both conserved end residues are part of each CDR3. D genes are given only for firm matches. For some rows the clone size is stated as once, few or many, or as a class when expanded; others skip it.

>-|-|TRBJ2-7|TRBV12-5
TGTGCTAGTGGTTTGGGCAGCCTCCGGATCTACGAGCAGTACTTC
CASGLGSLRIYEQYF
>-|many|TRBJ2-5|TRBV5-1
TGCGCCAGCAGCCCCGGTATTGATCGGTCCCAGTACTTC
CASSPGIDRSQYF
>TRBD2|-|TRBJ2-7|TRBV7-9
TGTGCCAGCACCATTCCTAGCGGGGGTACATACGAGCAGTACTTC
CASTIPSGGTYEQYF
>TRBD1|many|TRBJ1-6|TRBV12-3/TRBV12-4
TGTGCCAGCAGCCGACAGGGGATGGCGTCACCCCTCCACTTT
CASSRQGMASPLHF
>-|few|TRBJ1-5|TRBV27
TGTGCCAGCAGACCTGACACCATTAGCAATCAGCCCCAGCATTTT
CASRPDTISNQPQHF
>-|-|TRBJ2-3|TRBV18
TGTGCCAGCTCACCTAAACCGGGGGGCGGCTCCACAGATACGCAGTATTTT
CASSPKPGGGSTDTQYF
>-|-|TRBJ1-1|TRBV10-3
TGTGCCATCAGAGATGACGAATCGACAGGTCCTTACACTGAAGCTTTCTTT
CAIRDDESTGPYTEAFF
>-|-|TRBJ2-4|TRBV4-2
TGTGCCAGCAGCCAAGATAGGCAGCTTAAAAACATTCAGTACTTC
CASSQDRQLKNIQYF
>TRBD1|-|TRBJ2-7|TRBV20-1
TGCAGTGCTAGAGGGAACCCCCAATTGTGGGACAGAGTGTCCTACGAGCAGTACTTC
CSARGNPQLWDRVSYEQYF
>TRBD1|few|TRBJ2-7|TRBV6-2/TRBV6-3
TGTGCCAGCAGTAAGTCGGGACAGTCCTACGAGCAGTACTTC
CASSKSGQSYEQYF
>-|many|TRBJ1-1|TRBV7-9
TGTGCCAGCAGCTTATACAGGAACACTGAAGCTTTCTTT
CASSLYRNTEAFF
>-|-|TRBJ1-2|TRBV12-2
TGTGCAAGTCGCTTAGCGCGAAGAGTGACAGTATATGGCTACACCTTC
CASRLARRVTVYGYTF
>TRBD2|few|TRBJ2-5|TRBV6-5
TGTGCCAGCAGACCAACTAGCGGGGGGAATCAAGAGACCCAGTACTTC
CASRPTSGGNQETQYF
>-|few|TRBJ1-5|TRBV6-6
TGTGCCAGCACCCATGGGGGGAGCAACAATCAGCCCCAGCATTTT
CASTHGGSNNQPQHF
>TRBD1|few|TRBJ1-1|TRBV7-2
TGTGCCAGCAGCTCTCGGACAGGGGGTGAAGCTTTCTTT
CASSSRTGGEAFF
>TRBD1|-|TRBJ1-1|TRBV10-3
TGTGCCATCAGTGAGACAGGGGACGCTGAAGCTTTCTTT
CAISETGDAEAFF
>-|many|TRBJ2-7|TRBV5-1
TGCGCCAGCAGCTTGGTTAGCCCAGGCGAGCAGTACTTC
CASSLVSPGEQYF
>-|many|TRBJ2-7|TRBV28
TGTGCCAGCAGTCCTTCCTCGGGGGGCTCTTTCCGGTACGAGCAGTACTTC
CASSPSSGGSFRYEQYF
>-|many|TRBJ2-2|TRBV24-1
TGTGCCACCAGCAATCAGGGCGTCACCGGGGAGCTGTTTTTT
CATSNQGVTGELFF
>TRBD2|many|TRBJ2-1|TRBV6-5
TGTGCCAGCAGTTACAACCCCCTAGCGGATGCCTACAATGAGCAGTTCTTC
CASSYNPLADAYNEQFF
>TRBD2|-|TRBJ2-1|TRBV9
TGTGCCAGCAGCGTAGAAGCAGCGGGGAGGTATGAGCAGTTCTTC
CASSVEAAGRYEQFF
>TRBD2|-|TRBJ2-3|TRBV13
TGTGCCAGCAGCCCGGAGCGGGAGGTTCATACGCAGTATTTT
CASSPEREVHTQYF
>-|-|TRBJ2-2|TRBV10-3
TGTGCCTTAAGTCTTGGACAGTCGAACACCGGGGAGCTGTTTTTT
CALSLGQSNTGELFF
>TRBD1|few|TRBJ1-1|TRBV14
TGTGCCAGCAGCCAAGAAGTATGGATGAACAGGGGGGTTTTCTTT
CASSQEVWMNRGVFF
>TRBD1|few|TRBJ2-7|TRBV10-3
TGTGCCATCACTCCGACCGGGACAGGGGCCGAGCAGTACTTC
CAITPTGTGAEQYF
>TRBD2|few|TRBJ2-3|TRBV5-1
TGCGCCAGCAGCTTGGAAGTTAGCGGGGGGGCCGAAGATACGCAGTATTTT
CASSLEVSGGAEDTQYF
>-|-|TRBJ1-2|TRBV5-1
TGCGCCAGCAGCTTGGAGGCTGCATCTAACTATGGCTACACCTTC
CASSLEAASNYGYTF
>-|many|TRBJ2-5|TRBV5-1
TGCGCCAGCAGCCTGGTGGAGTGGGAAGAGACCCAGTACTTC
CASSLVEWEETQYF
>-|-|TRBJ1-5|TRBV6-5
TGTGCCAGCAGCACAGGGCGTTATCAGCCCCAGCATTTT
CASSTGRYQPQHF
>-|few|TRBJ1-2|TRBV15
TGTGCCACCAGCAGAGAGGTTAGCCTTAACTATGGCTACACCTTC
CATSREVSLNYGYTF
>-|many|TRBJ1-6|TRBV7-9
TGTGCCAGCAGCCCCCGAGATCGTGGGGTCTATAATTCACCCCTCCACTTT
CASSPRDRGVYNSPLHF
>-|-|TRBJ2-3|TRBV25-1
TGTGCCAGCAGTGCTAGGGGGGGGTCGGGCACAGATACGCAGTATTTT
CASSARGGSGTDTQYF
>-|many|TRBJ2-3|TRBV29-1
TGCAGCGTTCTGGTCGTGGCAGCAGATACGCAGTATTTT
CSVLVVAADTQYF
>-|many|TRBJ2-2|TRBV7-3
TGTGCCAGCAGCTTAACGATGGTCACCGGGGAGCTGTTTTTT
CASSLTMVTGELFF
>-|-|TRBJ1-1|TRBV20-1
TGCAGTGCTAGAGCATCAGTCGGGTGGGCTGAAGCTTTCTTT
CSARASVGWAEAFF
>-|many|TRBJ1-1|TRBV5-1
TGCGCCAGCAGCCTAAAGAACACTGAAGCTTTCTTT
CASSLKNTEAFF
>-|-|TRBJ1-4|TRBV18
TGTGCCAGCTCTGGGGGAGAAACTGAAAAACTGTTTTTT
CASSGGETEKLFF
>-|-|TRBJ2-1|TRBV12-5
TGTGCTAGTGGTTTGACGACGGACTTGGCGACCTACAATGAGCAGTTCTTC
CASGLTTDLATYNEQFF
>-|few|TRBJ1-1|TRBV3-1
TGTGCCAGCAGCGCGTCGCCCTCAGGGAACACTGAAGCTTTCTTT
CASSASPSGNTEAFF
>-|many|TRBJ2-5|TRBV7-6
TGTGCCAGCAGCGAGTACGGGGGCTACCAAGAGACCCAGTACTTC
CASSEYGGYQETQYF
>TRBD1|few|TRBJ1-1|TRBV29-1
TGCAGCGTAGACGACAGGGGTTCGGACACTGAAGCTTTCTTT
CSVDDRGSDTEAFF